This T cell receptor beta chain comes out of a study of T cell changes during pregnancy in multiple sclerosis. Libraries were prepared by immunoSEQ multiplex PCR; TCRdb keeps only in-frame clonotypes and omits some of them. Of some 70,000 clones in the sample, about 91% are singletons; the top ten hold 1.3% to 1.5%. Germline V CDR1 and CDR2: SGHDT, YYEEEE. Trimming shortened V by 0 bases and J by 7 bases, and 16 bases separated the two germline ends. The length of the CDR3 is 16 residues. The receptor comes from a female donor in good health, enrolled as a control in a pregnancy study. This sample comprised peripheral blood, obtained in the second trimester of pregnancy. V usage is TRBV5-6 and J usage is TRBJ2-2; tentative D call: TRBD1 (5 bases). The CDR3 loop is CASSLAGREWVGELFF. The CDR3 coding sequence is TGTGCCAGCAGCTTGGCTGGCAGGGAATGGGTCGGGGAGCTGTTTTTT.